The rows below give T cell receptor beta chains drawn from one sample of a study of OX40 agonist ivuxolimab in advanced cancers. Sequencing was performed with immunoSEQ multiplex PCR; in TCRdb, only in-frame clones are kept and a portion is missing. Here the sample spans around 46,000 clones, roughly nine tenths being singletons. The source was CD4+ or CD8+ T cells sorted from blood, collected in a trial of the OX40 agonist ivuxolimab. These receptors all stem from an adult with an advanced solid tumor such as melanoma, head and neck, liver or kidney cancer. Both conserved end residues are part of each CDR3. D genes are given only for firm matches. Part of the rows lack a size; the others show once, few, many or a class for expanded clones.

V	size	J	D	DNA	CDR3
TRBV10-2	NA	TRBJ2-5	NA	TGCGCCAGCAGCCCCGTGACTCCTCAAGAGACCCAGTACTTC	CASSPVTPQETQYF
TRBV27	NA	TRBJ2-3	TRBD1	TGTGCCAGCAGTTTGGGGACAGGGTTCCCGAGCACAGATACGCAGTATTTT	CASSLGTGFPSTDTQYF
TRBV19	NA	TRBJ1-1	NA	TGTGCCAGTAGTATAGCTCTGAACACTGAAGCTTTCTTT	CASSIALNTEAFF
TRBV13	NA	TRBJ1-3	NA	TGTGCCAGCAGCTTAATCGGGCTGGCAGGGCGCCGAAACACCATATATTTT	CASSLIGLAGRRNTIYF
TRBV6-6	NA	TRBJ1-5	TRBD1	TGTGCCAGCAGTCCCATCCGACAGGGTAATCAGCCCCAGCATTTT	CASSPIRQGNQPQHF
TRBV4-2	few	TRBJ1-5	TRBD1	TGTGCCAGCAGCCGGACAGGGGCGAATCAGCCCCAGCATTTT	CASSRTGANQPQHF
TRBV28	NA	TRBJ2-7	TRBD2	TGTGCCAGCAGTCCAACTGGGACTAGCGGGAGGGCCTGGTACGAGCAGTACTTC	CASSPTGTSGRAWYEQYF
TRBV6-6	NA	TRBJ1-4	TRBD1	TGTGCCAGCAACGAGGACAGGGGGTTAGAAAAACTGTTTTTT	CASNEDRGLEKLFF
TRBV5-6	medium-sized	TRBJ1-2	TRBD1	TGTGCCAGCAGCTGGGAAGGACAGGGGGCAGCTAACTATGGCTACACCTTC	CASSWEGQGAANYGYTF
TRBV29-1	NA	TRBJ2-5	TRBD2	TGCAGCGTTGAAGACTTAGCGGGGGGGATACAAGAGACCCAGTACTTC	CSVEDLAGGIQETQYF
TRBV7-9	NA	TRBJ1-4	NA	TGTGCCAGCAGCCCTCTCCGGGAAAAACTGTTTTTT	CASSPLREKLFF
TRBV7-6	NA	TRBJ2-2	NA	TGTGCCAGCAGCTTCACAGTCACCGGGGAGCTGTTTTTT	CASSFTVTGELFF
TRBV7-8	NA	TRBJ2-7	NA	TGTGCCAGCAGCTTAGCGCCAAACCCCTACGAGCAGTACTTC	CASSLAPNPYEQYF
TRBV19	NA	TRBJ1-1	TRBD1	TGTGCCAGTAGTACCCCATACAGGGGACCGGATTCCACTGAAGCTTTCTTT	CASSTPYRGPDSTEAFF
TRBV28	few	TRBJ1-5	NA	TGTGCCAGCAGTTTATTCTTCAGGGACACTTACAATCAGCCCCAGCATTTT	CASSLFFRDTYNQPQHF
TRBV6-6	NA	TRBJ1-5	NA	TGTGCCAGCAGTGGCGGGTTGGCTGTGGGGCCCCAGCATTTT	CASSGGLAVGPQHF
TRBV11-2	NA	TRBJ2-7	TRBD2	TGTGCCAGCGCCGGGGGGGGCACGGGACTTTGGGAGCAGTACTTC	CASAGGGTGLWEQYF
TRBV9	NA	TRBJ2-3	NA	TGTGCCAGCAGCCAGACAGATACGCAGTATTTT	CASSQTDTQYF
TRBV6-1	NA	TRBJ2-7	NA	TGTGCCAGCAAAATATGGCAGGGTGATTCCTACGAGCAGTACTTC	CASKIWQGDSYEQYF
TRBV11-2	NA	TRBJ2-7	TRBD1	TGTGCCAGCAGCTACGGACAGGGGCTATCTTTGGAGCAGTACTTC	CASSYGQGLSLEQYF
TRBV9	NA	TRBJ2-2	NA	TGTGCCAGCAGCGCCCCGAACACCGGGGAGCTGTTTTTT	CASSAPNTGELFF
TRBV28	NA	TRBJ1-5	NA	TGTGCCAGCAGTTCGTGGGCCCGATCGACAGTTCCAAGCAATCAGCCCCAGCATTTT	CASSSWARSTVPSNQPQHF
TRBV6-4	NA	TRBJ2-2	TRBD2	TGTGCCAGCAGTGCTAGCGGAGACACCGGGGAGCTGTTTTTT	CASSASGDTGELFF
TRBV27	NA	TRBJ1-1	NA	TGTGCCAGCAGTGAACTGACCCCAATGGGTGAAGCTTTCTTT	CASSELTPMGEAFF
TRBV6-1	NA	TRBJ1-2	NA	TGTGCCAGCAGTGAAAGGCGAACCGGGACCCGTAATGGCTACACCTTC	CASSERRTGTRNGYTF
TRBV27	NA	TRBJ2-7	NA	TGTGCCAGCAGTCGACCTGGAGGGGGCTACGAGCAGTACTTC	CASSRPGGGYEQYF
TRBV2	NA	TRBJ1-1	NA	TGTGCCAGCTGGACCGGCATGAACACTGAAGCTTTCTTT	CASWTGMNTEAFF